This T cell receptor beta chain was sequenced during a study of blood T cells in healthy people across ages. A second about 6 to 12 cycle PCR used barcoded and J-beta primers. Using its own MiXCR run on the 5' RACE reads, TCRdb lists one record per CDR3 protein. This table has around 1.5 million distinct CDR3 sequences, 40% to 50% appearing once. The V gene lost 3 bases and the J gene lost 0 bases, with 11 bases spanning the gap. There are 15 residues in the CDR3. CDR1 and CDR2 (germline): ENHRY, SYGVKD. About 10 milliliters of peripheral blood were drawn from each donor into EDTA-treated tubes. The TCR originated in a young woman in good health. Sequencing was carried out using blood. J is TRBJ1-1 and V is TRBV10-3; weak D call: TRBD1 (5 bases). Written as DNA, the CDR3 is TGTGCCATCAGTGACCAACAGGCGATGAACACTGAAGCTTTCTTT. Protein product: CAISDQQAMNTEAFF.